This T cell receptor beta chain comes out of a study of cytomegalovirus exposure and HLA in healthy donors. Study findings and constraints: Later genetic work tied a missense DCLRE1C variant to beta-chain V and J trimming.

Use of 60 Vbeta and 13 Jbeta primers characterized the PCR. Measured with immunoSEQ multiplex PCR; TCRdb has only the in-frame clones, and not every one. The sample table includes about 51,000 clones. Concerning this clone: As yet, its antigen is unknown.

Trimming stripped 2 bases from V and 7 bases from J, with 12 bases between. Looked up from germline, CDR1 is SGHTS and CDR2 is YDEGEE. The CDR3 length is 13 residues. Source material: PBMCs. The gene calls are TRBV5-8 and TRBJ1-1; possibly TRBD1 for D (5 bases). The receptor was derived from a man aged 35-49 years in good health and CMV-seropositive. In nucleotides, the CDR3 is TGTGCCAGCAGCTTTGTGACAGCATATGAAGCTTTCTTT. Its translation is CASSFVTAYEAFF.